The T cell receptor (beta chain) described here comes from a study of type 1 and type 2 diabetes patients. On the study more broadly: Magnetic bead positive selection isolated CD4+ or CD8+ T cells from PBMCs. A total of approximately 20,000,000 paired-end reads came from the whole study.

Points from the study as a whole: Some T1D-only expanded clones might appear in more T2D or control samples. Type 2 diabetes repertoires were more diverse than type 1 diabetes repertoires.

PCR was run on genomic DNA. Amplification of the beta chain CDR3 used 30 forward and 13 reverse multiplex primers. TCRdb re-called the multiplex PCR reads through MiXCR, storing one row per CDR3 protein. The profile shows 250,000 or so distinct CDR3 sequences, around 47% of them singletons. The sample holds a few counts of this clonotype. Its antigen is not identified. CDR3 length: 15 amino acids. The germline V gene encodes CDR1 LNHDA and CDR2 SQIVND (reference sequence). Trimming pared 6 bases from V and 0 bases from J, leaving 13 bases between. The chain recombines TRBV19 with TRBJ2-3; D ambiguous. The sample comprised peripheral blood mononuclear cells (PBMCs). The receptor's source is a man aged 18 to 29 with type 2 diabetes. Here the CDR3 DNA reads TGTGCCAGTAGCAGCAGCGCGCTTAGCACAGATACGCAGTATTTT. It codes for CASSSSALSTDTQYF.